The present entry profiles one T cell receptor beta chain with its context. This clonotype was observed a handful of times. This receptor's antigen is unknown. No base quality information exists; no much larger clone differs at one position. The roughly 38 donors, aged about 6 to 95 years, were systemically healthy Caucasian individuals from Russia. Around 9.9 milliliters of peripheral blood were collected from each donor into EDTA-treated Vacutainer tubes. Ficoll-Paque density-gradient centrifugation was used to isolate PBMCs, with at least 6 million per sample. Total RNA was extracted from PBMCs with Trizol reagent, with at least 6 micrograms obtained per sample. The percentages of naive CD45RAhigh/CD27high T cells were determined by flow cytometry on a PBMC aliquot from every donor. The entry originates in a study of blood T cells in healthy people across ages (dated by TCRdb to about 2015). Regarding the complete study: In model experiments, template switching captured roughly one uniquely barcoded TCR beta cDNA molecule for every two T cells. The donors were split into four age groups: young (average 16 years), middle-aged (around 40), aged (more than 60) and long-lived (roughly 88). To track age-related changes in TCR beta repertoire diversity, the study relied on deep sequencing normalized with unique cDNA molecular identifiers. The study analyzed two additional independent replicas of 1 million unique cDNA reads from the same blood draw for two donors, one aged 18 to 29 and one aged 80 or older.

The library was built by means of 5' RACE. Sequencing was carried out with an Illumina HiSeq 2500. A second PCR of roughly 7 to 12 cycles was run with a J-beta primer mix and a sample-barcoded 5' primer. A template-switch 5' adaptor carrying 12 random nucleotides introduced a unique molecular identifier onto each TCR beta cDNA molecule. At least 2.5 million CDR3-containing paired-end reads were obtained from each sample. First-strand cDNA was synthesized from all RNA with the Mint cDNA synthesis kit, primed by a TRBC-specific oligonucleotide. After uracil-DNA glycosylase treatment, a first 18-cycle PCR used universal primers M1SS and BC2_uni_R on all cDNA. As for the authors' bioinformatics: For normalization, 1 million high-quality reads, each with a distinct molecular identifier, were randomly selected from each sample. Reads with shared molecular identifiers were discarded instead of being binned into consensus sequences. MiTCR, set to a Q25 quality threshold and the strictest error-elimination algorithm, was used for CDR3 identification, clonotype clustering and error correction. A nonparametric unseen species model using Euler transformation provided a lower-bound estimate of total TCR beta diversity. TCRdb reprocessed the public reads (quality trimming at Q25 with fastp, clone calling with MiXCR) and kept in-frame beta chains. Every CDR3 protein is listed once, alongside the most common genes and DNA of its rows. The V and J calls, along with clone size, are taken from TCRdb and not from the paper's own processing. For this sample there are 600,000 to 900,000 distinct CDR3 sequences; 20% to 30% appear just once. 3% of the sample is in the top ten clones.

Overall study outcomes, separate from this receptor: Conclusive comparison of naive and antigen-experienced compartments was prevented by the profiling of bulk unsorted PBMCs. Estimates of total diversity based on one million sequenced T cells were considered lower bounds and underestimates. The CMV infection status of donors was not known, potentially confounding age-related changes in expanded clonotypes. As age increased, observed TCR beta diversity per million T cells dropped in a roughly linear way, and a significant reduction was already evident by age about 40. A strong correlation was found between observed TCR beta diversity and the percentage of naive T cells measured by flow cytometry. Compared with the aged group, the long-lived group had more naive CD4+ T cells, fewer expanded clones and increased TCR diversity, a pattern suggesting age selection.

The germline V gene (reference sequence) specifies SEHNR as CDR1 and FQNEAQ as CDR2. CDR3 length: 14 amino acids, cysteine to phenylalanine. The sequence is cut down to CDR3 DNA, 42 bases in frame from base 1. V sheds 4 bases and J sheds 12 bases, leaving 18 bases between their ends. These data are also associated with another study on T cells of mothers and their children. As the second study states: Donors were nine systemically healthy Caucasian individuals: three mothers and their six children. cDNA synthesis used all of the extracted RNA, with 1.5 ug of RNA in each 15 ul reaction. Sample barcodes and 2-4 random nucleotides were added via the M1S primer in the second PCR. Over 8.5 million TCR beta CDR3 reads were obtained for each mother, and approximately 2.9 million reads were obtained for each child. In both related and unrelated pairs, thymic selection shapes the output of TCR recombination in a similar way, with inherited differences having only a minor effect. Normalized repertoire overlap was always found to be slightly, but never significantly, higher in related mother-child pairs than in unrelated mother-child pairs. No persistent microchimeric T cell clones were detected, at a sensitivity of approximately 100 clones per million clonotypes. In the study, deep NGS was used to compare the TCR beta repertoires of mothers and children, and features distinguishing related mother-child pairs from unrelated individuals were sought. The mean age was about 37 +/- 4 years for the mothers and about 10 +/- 4 years for the children. After adapter ligation was performed with NEBNext reagents, the libraries were sequenced on an Illumina HiSeq 2000 with 100+100 nt paired-end reads. To avoid cross-contamination, the mother libraries and the child libraries were prepared a month apart and sequenced in separate runs. Between roughly 450,000 and 2,000,000 distinct TCR beta clonotypes were identified per donor. Naive TCR beta clonotypes were estimated from low-frequency clonotypes matched to each donor's FACS-determined naive share, without sorting.

The rearrangement joined TRBV7-9 to TRBJ1-4; a tentative D match to TRBD1 spans 5 bases. The receptor was derived from a boy younger than 18 in good health. The material sequenced was blood. The CDR3 protein is CASSSGPGMDELFF. The DNA sequence is as follows: TGTGCCAGCAGCTCGGGGCCCGGCATGGACGAACTGTTTTTT.